These 5 T cell receptor beta chains were all obtained from the same sample, sequenced in a study of cytomegalovirus exposure and HLA in healthy donors (dated by TCRdb to 2015 to 2018). Library preparation employed the immunoSEQ multiplex PCR assay. For the multiplex PCR, a mixture combining 60 forward primers for TCR Vbeta segments and 13 reverse primers for TCR Jbeta segments was used. Here the immuneACCESS table is served through TCRdb, limited to in-frame sequences with V and J called. Missing clones are a known gap in these copies; in checked studies unresolved V genes cover under half, and the rest lacks a known reason. For this sample the table gives approximately 240,000 clones, of which about 80% were detected only once. Roughly 0.58% of the sample is taken by the ten largest. Sequencing was done on a sample of PBMCs. Receptors were obtained from a middle-aged woman in good health and CMV-seronegative.

The rearrangement uses TRBV2 and TRBJ2-2; D is undetermined. The CDR3 loop spans 16 amino acids. Germline loops: CDR1 SNHLY, CDR2 FYNNEI. Between the trimmed V and J ends, which lost 6 bases and 2 bases, there was a span of 16 bases. The CDR3: CASSPVVQPNTGELFF. For the CDR3, the DNA is TGTGCCAGCAGCCCTGTGGTACAGCCTAACACCGGGGAGCTGTTTTTT.

The V and J genes are TRBV9 and TRBJ2-5, with 9 bases fitting TRBD2. The DNA matches TRBJ2-7 better at its end, which makes the J call doubtful. CDR3 length equals 15 residues. Germline CDR1 is SGDLS and CDR2 is YYNGEE. CDR3 DNA: TGTGCCAGCAGCGTAGAGGCTAGCGGGGCCTACGAGCAGTACTTC. Residues: CASSVEASGAYEQYF.

The chain recombines TRBV5-1 with TRBJ2-7, with 7 bases fitting TRBD1. Trimming at V came to 0 bases and at J to 6 bases, leaving 12 bases not matched to a gene. Germline V CDR1 and CDR2: SGHRS, YFSETQ. This CDR3 spans 16 amino acids. CDR3 in amino acids: CASSLGVGQRIGEQYF. CDR3 in DNA: TGCGCCAGCAGCTTGGGTGTGGGACAGCGGATAGGCGAGCAGTACTTC.

This clone was seen a few times. Here the CDR3 DNA reads TGTGCCAGCAGTCCAGGGGGATGGAACACTGAAGCTTTCTTT. Translating it yields CASSPGGWNTEAFF. The chain carries TRBV6-6 and TRBJ1-1; 7 bases agree with TRBD1. CDR3 length: 14 amino acids. V shed 5 bases and J 1 base; nucleotides not matched to a gene: 4. The V gene's germline CDR1 is MNHNY and CDR2 SVGAGI (reference sequence).

This rearrangement joins TRBV27 to TRBJ1-3; TRBD1 might be the D (5 bases). The CDR3 covers 15 residues. The ends were cut back, 10 bases at V and 2 bases at J, with 18 bases in the middle. Looked up from germline, CDR1 is MNHEY and CDR2 is SMNVEV (reference sequence). The DNA for the CDR3 is TGTGCCACCAGAGACAGCAGCGAGGCTGGAAACACCATATATTTT. Protein sequence: CATRDSSEAGNTIYF.